The 17 T cell receptor beta chains below come from one sample, sequenced in a study of beta chain features in type 1 diabetes. Isolated RNA was reverse transcribed in full, so expressed TCRB transcripts were sequenced. Some clones are missing from TCRdb's copy, which holds only in-frame ones; the method was immunoSEQ multiplex PCR. Among some 150,000 clones, roughly 10% were seen once, and the ten largest hold 0.55% to 0.65%. Sequenced material: central memory CD4+ T cells from blood. The receptors come from a woman between 40 and 55 years old in good health.

This clone occurred many times. This rearrangement joins TRBV6-5 to TRBJ1-1; D may be TRBD1 (5 bases). The CDR3 totals 14 residues. Germline V gives CDR1 MNHEY, CDR2 SVGAGI. The V end was cut by 5 bases, the J end by 0 bases, with 10 bases between. The CDR3 coding sequence is TGTGCCAGCAGTCGACAGAGCATGAACACTGAAGCTTTCTTT. Amino acid sequence: CASSRQSMNTEAFF.

This clone appeared a few times. The rearrangement joins TRBV2 to TRBJ1-5, with D unresolved. From germline, CDR1 is SNHLY and CDR2 FYNNEI. The CDR3 covers 12 residues. Trimming left V 6 bases short and J 3 bases short, with 6 bases between. CDR3 nucleotide sequence: TGTGCCAGCAGGCGGGACAATCAGCCCCAGCATTTT. Translation: CASRRDNQPQHF. Combining the CDR3 with reference TRBV2 and TRBJ1-5 gives the whole variable domain EPEVTQTPSHQVTQMGQEVILRCVPISNHLYFYWYRQILGQKVEFLVSFYNNEISEKSEIFDDQFSVERPDGSNFTLKIRSTKLEDSAMYFCASRRDNQPQHFGDGTRLSIL.

This clone was counted a few times. This chain connects TRBV5-1 to TRBJ2-7, with 9 bases that match TRBD1. CDR3 length equals 16 residues. Germline V gives CDR1 SGHRS, CDR2 YFSETQ. The J segment lost 4 bases and the V segment lost 4 bases, leaving 12 bases of the junction unmatched. CDR3 sequence: CASSGGDRDSAYEQYF. As DNA, the CDR3 is TGCGCCAGCAGCGGAGGGGACAGGGATTCGGCTTACGAGCAGTACTTC.

This chain joins TRBV7-2 and TRBJ2-5; D remains unclear. CDR1 SGHTA and CDR2 FQGNSA come from the germline V gene. Trimming took 10 bases from V and 5 from J, leaving 11 bases between them. This CDR3 spans 11 amino acids. The CDR3: CATVLLETQYF. The CDR3 DNA reads TGTGCCACCGTTCTCTTGGAGACCCAGTACTTC.

The chain couples TRBV19 to TRBJ1-5, with 7 bases matching TRBD1. Germline loops: CDR1 LNHDA, CDR2 SQIVND (reference sequence). The CDR3 sequence is 13 residues long. Germline trimming cut 7 bases from V and 4 bases from J; bases unmatched to any gene: 4. The CDR3 nucleotides are TGTGCCAGTATGGACAGGTCGAATCAGCCCCAGCATTTT. This encodes CASMDRSNQPQHF. Using reference TRBV19 and TRBJ1-5 for the parts outside the CDR3, the full variable domain is DGGITQSPKYLFRKEGQNVTLSCEQNLNHDAMYWYRQDPGQGLRLIYYSQIVNDFQKGDIAEGYSVSREKKESFPLTVTSAQKNPTAFYLCASMDRSNQPQHFGDGTRLSIL.

The rearrangement links TRBV6-5 to TRBJ1-6, with D unresolved. CDR1 is MNHEY, CDR2 SVGAGI, per germline. The CDR3 consists of 12 residues. With 6 bases removed from V and 10 bases from J, the gap between germline ends came to 10 bases. The CDR3 coding sequence is TGTGCCAGCAGCGACGGCGGGTCACCCCTCCACTTT. As protein: CASSDGGSPLHF.

This clone was observed a few times. The CDR3 coding sequence is TGTGCCAGCAGCTTGCCTCACACCGGGGAGCTGTTTTTT. Protein product: CASSLPHTGELFF. This rearrangement joins TRBV5-6 to TRBJ2-2; D gene ambiguous. This CDR3 is 13 amino acids long. CDR1 is SGHDT, CDR2 YYEEEE, per germline. Trimming removed 1 base from V and 3 bases from J, with 4 bases in between.

This clone has a handful of counts. Here the CDR3 reads CASSLGHRNEQFF. The DNA for the CDR3 is TGTGCCAGCAGCTTAGGACACCGGAATGAGCAGTTCTTC. The chain combines TRBV11-2 with TRBJ2-1; D remains ambiguous. There are 13 residues in the CDR3. Trimming pared 1 base from V and 7 bases from J, leaving 8 bases between. Germline V CDR1 and CDR2: SGHAT, FQNNGV.

This chain joins TRBV6-5 and TRBJ2-1; 8 nucleotides line up with TRBD2. Germline lookup yields CDR1 MNHEY and CDR2 SVGAGI. With V trimmed by 0 bases and J by 4 bases, 5 bases remained unmatched. CDR3 length: 16 amino acids. The CDR3 reads CASSYSSGGPYNEQFF. CDR3 in DNA: TGTGCCAGCAGTTACTCGAGCGGGGGACCGTACAATGAGCAGTTCTTC.

The chain joins TRBV29-1 to TRBJ1-1, with a tentative D call TRBD1 (5 bases). The germline V gene has CDR1 SQVTM and CDR2 ANQGSEA. Trimming left V 4 bases short and J 4 bases short, with 10 bases between. CDR3 size: 12 residues. The CDR3 bases are TGCAGCGTTGTAAGGGGTAGCACTGAAGCTTTCTTT. This translates into CSVVRGSTEAFF.

The chain uses TRBV7-9 and TRBJ2-3; TRBD2 matches at 7 bases. V trimming: 2 bases; J trimming: 0 bases; junction bases outside the gene matches: 5. The germline CDR1 and CDR2 sequences are SEHNR and FQNEAQ (reference sequence). The CDR3 sequence is 16 residues long. The CDR3 sequence: CASSLRPSGSTDTQYF. CDR3 nucleotides: TGTGCCAGCAGCTTAAGGCCTAGCGGTAGCACAGATACGCAGTATTTT.

This clone was counted between two and nine times. Additional DNA sequences in this sample encode the identical CDR3. J is TRBJ2-7 and V is TRBV18, with a possible D match to TRBD1 (6 bases). This CDR3 has 15 amino acids. From germline, CDR1 is KGHSH and CDR2 LQKENI. V lost 3 bases and J 2 bases, leaving 14 bases between the germline ends. DNA of the CDR3: TGTGCCAGCTCACCCAAGACAGGAAGTGCCTACGAGCAGTACTTC. Protein sequence: CASSPKTGSAYEQYF.

The chain has TRBV18 and TRBJ1-5; the match to TRBD1 covers 10 bases. Germline CDR1 and CDR2: KGHSH and LQKENI. The CDR3 sequence is 15 residues long. The J segment lost 5 bases and the V segment lost 6 bases, leaving 7 bases of the junction unmatched. CDR3 bases: TGTGCCAGCTCTTCTGGGACAGGGGTGTATCAGCCCCAGCATTTT. Protein product: CASSSGTGVYQPQHF.

Ten or more counts support this clone. The genes are TRBV19 and TRBJ1-5; 9 bases are a match to TRBD1. CDR3 length equals 13 residues. Germline-derived CDR1 and CDR2 are LNHDA and SQIVND (reference sequence). Germline trimming cut 10 bases from V and 6 bases from J; bases unmatched to any gene: 7. The CDR3 loop reads CATRDREGQPQHF. The CDR3 nucleotides read TGTGCCACTAGGGACAGGGAGGGTCAGCCCCAGCATTTT.

This clone was detected many times. J is TRBJ1-4 and V is TRBV29-1; 7 nucleotides align to TRBD1. Germline CDR1 and CDR2: SQVTM and ANQGSEA. The CDR3 is made up of 14 amino acids. With 4 bases clipped from V and 10 bases from J, the junction kept 12 bases outside the gene matches. CDR3 loop: CSVGDRVPGVKLFF. For the CDR3, the DNA is TGCAGCGTTGGCGACAGGGTCCCGGGGGTAAAACTGTTTTTT.

This clone was observed a few times. This chain connects TRBV6-6 to TRBJ2-3, with D possibly matching TRBD1 (6 bases). The V gene lost 4 bases and the J gene lost 2 bases, with 10 bases spanning the gap. Germline V gene lookup returns CDR1 MNHNY and CDR2 SVGAGI (reference sequence). CDR3 length equals 14 residues. This CDR3 reads CASSSRGSTDTQYF. The CDR3 DNA follows: TGTGCCAGCAGTTCCAGGGGATCCACAGATACGCAGTATTTT.

This clone was seen a few times. The J gene is TRBJ2-3, the V gene TRBV2; D is unresolved. The V gene lost 3 bases and the J gene lost 1 base, with 11 bases spanning the gap. CDR1 and CDR2 from the germline V gene are SNHLY and FYNNEI. The CDR3 loop spans 15 amino acids. CDR3 sequence (DNA): TGTGCCAGCAGTGACGGCGGCCTTCGCACAGATACGCAGTATTTT. Translated, it gives CASSDGGLRTDTQYF.